This TCR beta chain stems from a study of lymphopenia after photon versus proton radiotherapy. V lost 0 bases and J lost 4, with 3 bases in between. Germline lookup yields CDR1 DFQATT and CDR2 SNEGSKA (reference sequence). The CDR3 runs 11 residues. For this clone: Other DNA variants within this sample encode the same CDR3.

The assay was immunoSEQ multiplex PCR, and TCRdb's table has in-frame clones only and misses some. The data hold fewer than 35,000 clones, with roughly nine tenths observed a single time. Sample: peripheral blood, taken from a patient treated with proton-based radiotherapy. The gene calls are TRBV20-1 and TRBJ2-5; no reliable D call. The clonotype comes from a woman between 70 and 85 years old with pancreatic cancer. Some clones in this sample may be carry-over from other donors' samples. CDR3 nucleotide sequence: TGCAGTGCTAGAGATGCAGAGACCCAGTACTTC. Translation: CSARDAETQYF.